Listed below are T cell receptor beta chains from one sample, sequenced in a study of long-term antiretroviral therapy in people with HIV. Assay used: immunoSEQ multiplex PCR; TCRdb lists only in-frame clones, some missing. This table holds approximately 30,000 clones, about 83% found once. Source: unsorted PBMCs, taken 0.4 years after starting antiretroviral therapy. The receptors derive from a man younger than 30 with HIV. Both conserved end residues are part of each CDR3. A D gene is named only where the DNA matches it firmly. Rows give clone size only sometimes, using once, few, many, or a class for an expanded clone.

v_call	d_call	clone_size	j_call	cdr3_nt	cdr3_aa
TRBV27	TRBD1	NA	TRBJ2-7	TGTGCCAGCAGTTTGGACAGGGGGCCTAACGAGCAGTACTTC	CASSLDRGPNEQYF
TRBV5-6	NA	NA	TRBJ2-7	TGTGCCAGCAGCTTGTCAGGAACATCCCGGTCCGAGCAGTACTTC	CASSLSGTSRSEQYF
TRBV19	TRBD1	NA	TRBJ2-5	TGTGCCAGTAGTATCCCCACAGGGGGCCAAGAGACCCAGTACTTC	CASSIPTGGQETQYF
TRBV5-6	NA	NA	TRBJ2-1	TGTGCCAGCAGCTTCGGTCTCTACAATGAGCAGTTCTTC	CASSFGLYNEQFF
TRBV9	TRBD1	NA	TRBJ2-7	TGTGCCAGCAGCCCGAGACAGGGGGCCTACGAGCAGTACTTC	CASSPRQGAYEQYF
TRBV28	NA	NA	TRBJ1-1	TGTGCCAGCAGTTACCAGAACATGAACACTGAAGCTTTCTTT	CASSYQNMNTEAFF
TRBV19	TRBD1	NA	TRBJ1-1	TGTGCCAGTCATAACCGACAGGGGCCCACCCGCCCTGAAGCTTTCTTT	CASHNRQGPTRPEAFF
TRBV4-1	TRBD1	NA	TRBJ1-1	TGCGCCAGCAGCCAGACAGGGGGCGGGAACACTGAAGCTTTCTTT	CASSQTGGGNTEAFF
TRBV5-1	TRBD2	NA	TRBJ2-1	TGCGCCAGCAGCTTGGGGACTAGCGGGGGGCCGAGCTCCTACAATGAGCAGTTCTTC	CASSLGTSGGPSSYNEQFF
TRBV5-1	NA	NA	TRBJ1-4	TGCGCCAGCAGCCCCGAGACTAATGAAAAACTGTTTTTT	CASSPETNEKLFF
TRBV13	NA	NA	TRBJ2-5	TGTGCCAGCACCCTGACAGGCTTTCGAGAGACCCAGTACTTC	CASTLTGFRETQYF
TRBV15	NA	NA	TRBJ2-7	TGTGCCACCAGCGGTGGGCAGGGTGGCTACGAGCAGTACTTC	CATSGGQGGYEQYF
TRBV19	NA	NA	TRBJ1-1	TGTGCCAGTAGTTGGTCCCCCCGAGGTAACACTGAAGCTTTCTTT	CASSWSPRGNTEAFF
TRBV5-1	NA	NA	TRBJ2-7	TGCGCCAGCAGTGTTGGCGCCGGGAGCCTTCCCGAGCAGTACTTC	CASSVGAGSLPEQYF
TRBV4-1	NA	few	TRBJ1-2	TGCGCCAGCAGCCAAAGTAATAGTTATGGCTACACCTTC	CASSQSNSYGYTF
TRBV27	NA	NA	TRBJ2-1	TGTGCCAGCAGTGCCCTTGGGGGCAGGGATTGGAATGAGCAGTTCTTC	CASSALGGRDWNEQFF
TRBV6-5	TRBD1	NA	TRBJ2-1	TGTGCCAGCAGTTTTACAGGGGTAACCTACAATGAGCAGTTCTTC	CASSFTGVTYNEQFF
TRBV19	NA	NA	TRBJ1-1	TGTGCCAGTAGTATAGGTAGGGGAAACACTGAAGCTTTCTTT	CASSIGRGNTEAFF
TRBV6-6	NA	NA	TRBJ1-1	TGTGCCAGCAGTTACTCGGCGACAGGACTGAACACTGAAGCTTTCTTT	CASSYSATGLNTEAFF
TRBV5-1	NA	NA	TRBJ2-1	TGCGCCAGCAGCTTGGTGGGAGGCTCCTACAATGAGCAGTTCTTC	CASSLVGGSYNEQFF
TRBV4-3	NA	NA	TRBJ1-1	TGCGCCAGCAGCCAAGATCGAACGGGCAGTTCTGAAGCTTTCTTT	CASSQDRTGSSEAFF
TRBV19	NA	NA	TRBJ2-4	TGTGCCAGTAGCCTGTGGGGGGCCAAAAACATTCAGTACTTC	CASSLWGAKNIQYF
TRBV29-1	TRBD1	NA	TRBJ1-1	TGCAGCGTTGAAGCGTCCCCAGGGGGCGGGAACACTGAAGCTTTCTTT	CSVEASPGGGNTEAFF
TRBV13	NA	NA	TRBJ1-2	TGTGCCAGCAGCCAGATTACGTATGGCTACACCTTC	CASSQITYGYTF
TRBV4-1	NA	NA	TRBJ2-1	TGCGCCAGCAGCCAAGTGGTATACAATGAGCAGTTCTTC	CASSQVVYNEQFF
TRBV5-8	NA	NA	TRBJ1-1	TGTGCCAGCAGCTCGGCGCAGGGAGCCACTGAAGCTTTCTTT	CASSSAQGATEAFF
TRBV5-4	TRBD1	NA	TRBJ2-5	TGTGCCAGCAGCTCCCGACAGGGGAAAGAGACCCAGTACTTC	CASSSRQGKETQYF
TRBV5-6	NA	NA	TRBJ2-7	TGTGCCAGCAGCCTACAGGGTTACGAGCAGTACTTC	CASSLQGYEQYF
TRBV28	TRBD1	NA	TRBJ2-7	TGTGCCAGCAGTTTAGACAGGGACTACGAGCAGTACTTC	CASSLDRDYEQYF
TRBV5-1	NA	NA	TRBJ1-1	TGCGCCAGCAGCCCTGGGGGGGGGAGGAACACTGAAGCTTTCTTT	CASSPGGGRNTEAFF
TRBV19	NA	NA	TRBJ2-7	TGTGCCAGTAGTATAAGGGCGGGCCCCTACGAGCAGTACTTC	CASSIRAGPYEQYF
TRBV27	TRBD1	NA	TRBJ1-2	TGTGCCAGCAGTATCGACAGGGATCGGAGAGGCTACACCTTC	CASSIDRDRRGYTF
TRBV6-5	TRBD1	NA	TRBJ1-1	TGTGCCAGCAGTTCACGGGACAGGGATAACACTGAAGCTTTCTTT	CASSSRDRDNTEAFF
TRBV19	NA	NA	TRBJ2-2	TGTGCCAGTAGTAGGGCTACGAACACCGGGGAGCTGTTTTTT	CASSRATNTGELFF
TRBV4-3	TRBD1	NA	TRBJ2-7	TGCGCCAGCAGCCAGGGGACAGGGGACTCCTACGAGCAGTACTTC	CASSQGTGDSYEQYF
TRBV5-1	NA	NA	TRBJ1-2	TGCGCCAGCAGCGAAGGACAGAGCATCGTTGCGAAGGGCTACACCTTC	CASSEGQSIVAKGYTF
TRBV9	NA	few	TRBJ1-1	TGTGCCAGCAGCGTAGTGGGGGGCGGTGAAGCTTTCTTT	CASSVVGGGEAFF
TRBV7-9	TRBD1	NA	TRBJ2-7	TGTGCCAGCAGCTTAGATGGGACAGGGGACTACGAGCAGTACTTC	CASSLDGTGDYEQYF
TRBV19	NA	NA	TRBJ2-1	TGTGCCAGTAGTATCCCCAATGAGCAGTTCTTC	CASSIPNEQFF
TRBV6-1	NA	NA	TRBJ1-5	TGTGCCAGCAGTGTAGGGGATAGCAATCAGCCCCAGCATTTT	CASSVGDSNQPQHF